A single sample is the source of the 29 T cell receptor beta chains below, sequenced in a study of cytomegalovirus exposure and HLA in healthy donors. With 60 Vbeta and 13 Jbeta primers, the PCR was carried out. Method: immunoSEQ multiplex PCR; TCRdb's copy keeps in-frame clones and lacks some. Of some 130,000 clones detected, about two thirds appear once; the ten largest clones hold 2% to 2.5%. Sequenced: PBMCs. These receptors came from a woman aged 55-70 years in good health and CMV-seropositive.

V gene TRBV18 combines with J gene TRBJ2-7; TRBD1 matches at 7 bases. V shed 4 bases and J 7 bases; nucleotides not matched to a gene: 4. The germline V gene encodes CDR1 KGHSH and CDR2 LQKENI. The CDR3 has 12 residues. The CDR3 here is CASSQGADEQYF. CDR3 in DNA: TGTGCCAGCTCACAGGGGGCAGATGAGCAGTACTTC.

This rearrangement joins TRBV10-3 to TRBJ2-5, with TRBD2 as a possible D gene (6 bases). Germline V CDR1 and CDR2: ENHRY, SYGVKD. The CDR3 runs 14 residues. Trimming cost V 3 bases and J 1 base, with 9 bases left between them. The CDR3 loop reads CAISDGRGQETQYF. CDR3 in DNA: TGTGCCATCAGTGATGGGCGGGGCCAAGAGACCCAGTACTTC.

The rearrangement uses TRBV9 and TRBJ2-3, with 8 bases identical to TRBD2. CDR3 size: 16 residues. Germline V CDR1 and CDR2: SGDLS, YYNGEE. The junction had 4 bases not matched to a gene; V was cut back by 0 bases and J by 1 base. The CDR3 DNA sequence: TGTGCCAGCAGCGTAGCCCTAGCGGGTCGCACAGATACGCAGTATTTT. This gives the protein CASSVALAGRTDTQYF.

The V call is TRBV14, the J call TRBJ1-2; no reliable D call. Germline CDR1 reads SGHDN; CDR2 reads FVKESK. CDR3 length equals 12 residues. V shed 4 bases and J shed 0 bases, with 3 bases lying between them. CDR3 loop: CASSPSNYGYTF. In nucleotides, the CDR3 is TGTGCCAGCAGCCCCTCTAACTATGGCTACACCTTC.

This clone came up once. The V gene is TRBV30, the J gene TRBJ2-3, with TRBD2 matching over 10 bases. Per the germline V gene, CDR1 is GTSNPN and CDR2 is SVGIG (reference sequence). The trim removed 1 base at V and 5 bases at J, leaving 9 bases unmatched. The CDR3 spans 16 residues. CDR3 region: CAWSGSGRAIGDTQYF. The CDR3 DNA reads TGTGCCTGGAGTGGGAGCGGGAGGGCCATAGGAGATACGCAGTATTTT.

V gene TRBV6-6 combines with J gene TRBJ2-7; TRBD1 agrees at 7 bases. The CDR3 length is 14 residues. V dropped 6 bases and J dropped 4; count of bases not matched to a gene: 9. Germline loops: CDR1 MNHNY, CDR2 SVGAGI (reference sequence). CDR3: CASRLDRDRYEQYF. DNA of the CDR3: TGTGCCAGCAGGCTCGACAGGGATCGATACGAGCAGTACTTC.

The chain employs TRBV7-6 and TRBJ2-7; D is possibly TRBD1 (6 bases). CDR1 is SGHVS and CDR2 is FNYEAQ in the germline V gene. The CDR3 has 15 amino acids. Between the trimmed V and J ends, which lost 4 bases and 5 bases, there was a span of 18 bases. As DNA, the CDR3 is TGTGCCAGCAGCTACGAAACAGGGTTAGGCCACGAGCAGTACTTC. Encoded protein: CASSYETGLGHEQYF.

The rearrangement uses TRBV19 and TRBJ1-5, with D possibly being TRBD1 (5 bases). V lost 7 bases and J 2 bases, leaving 15 bases between the germline ends. From germline, CDR1 is LNHDA and CDR2 SQIVND (reference sequence). The CDR3 is 15 amino acids. CDR3 amino acids: CASKTAFLGNQPQHF. The DNA of the CDR3 is TGTGCCAGTAAGACAGCCTTCCTGGGCAATCAGCCCCAGCATTTT.

This chain links TRBV7-8 with TRBJ1-5; D call uncertain. Germline CDR1 is SGHVS and CDR2 is FQNEAQ. CDR3 length: 14 residues. The ends were cut back, 3 bases at V and 4 bases at J, with 10 bases in the middle. CDR3 nucleotide sequence: TGTGCCAGCAGCTTGGCCGCCGGGAATCAGCCCCAGCATTTT. It codes for CASSLAAGNQPQHF.

This clone has just a few counts. The chain is built from TRBV18 and TRBJ2-7; 8 nucleotides align to TRBD1. The CDR3 contains 15 residues. Trimming at V came to 0 bases and at J to 2 bases, leaving 3 bases not matched to a gene. Germline CDR1 KGHSH, CDR2 LQKENI. The CDR3, as DNA: TGTGCCAGCTCACCACCGGGACAGGAGCCCTACGAGCAGTACTTC. It encodes CASSPPGQEPYEQYF.

The V gene is TRBV5-1, the J gene TRBJ2-7; possibly TRBD1 for D (7 bases). Trimming removed 4 bases from V and 1 base from J, with 15 bases in between. CDR1 and CDR2 from the germline V gene are SGHRS and YFSETQ. There are 15 residues in the CDR3. Written as DNA, the CDR3 is TGCGCCAGCAGCCCAGGGGGGACCGCGTCCTACGAGCAGTACTTC. As protein: CASSPGGTASYEQYF.

The V gene is TRBV7-3, the J gene TRBJ2-3; TRBD2 might be the D (6 bases). The germline CDR1 and CDR2 sequences are SGHTA and FQGTGA. The CDR3 sequence is 15 residues long. V dropped 7 bases and J dropped 0 bases, with 14 bases sitting between them. CDR3 loop: CASTIGGISTDTQYF. The CDR3 region has the DNA TGTGCCAGCACCATCGGGGGAATTAGCACAGATACGCAGTATTTT.

This clone was picked up one time. As DNA, the CDR3 is TGTGCCAGCAGCCAAGGGACAGGGCCCTACGAGCAGTACTTC. Translation: CASSQGTGPYEQYF. The V call is TRBV14, the J call TRBJ2-7, with 8 bases lining up with TRBD1. The CDR3 sequence is 14 residues long. The V and J ends lost 1 base and 2 bases, in that order; junction bases with no gene match: 1. Germline CDR1 reads SGHDN; CDR2 reads FVKESK.

The chain uses TRBV28 and TRBJ2-7; 10 nucleotides agree with TRBD1. This CDR3 has 14 residues. V was clipped by 5 bases and J by 7 bases; unmatched bases: 8. In germline, CDR1 is MDHEN, CDR2 SYDVKM. This CDR3 reads CASSAGQGVEEQYF. CDR3 coding DNA: TGTGCCAGCAGTGCCGGACAGGGGGTAGAGGAGCAGTACTTC.

The genes are TRBV2 and TRBJ2-7, with a possible D match to TRBD2 (5 bases). The CDR3 sequence is 13 residues long. The V gene's germline CDR1 is SNHLY and CDR2 FYNNEI. The V gene lost 7 bases and the J gene lost 6 bases, with 16 bases spanning the gap. CDR3 coding DNA: TGTGCCAGCAACAAAGAACTAGGTGGCGAGCAGTACTTC. Its protein is CASNKELGGEQYF.

The chain joins TRBV29-1 to TRBJ1-3, with 9 bases aligning to TRBD1. The CDR3 consists of 13 residues. Per the germline V gene, CDR1 is SQVTM and CDR2 is ANQGSEA. V lost 6 bases, J lost 4 bases, and 4 bases stayed unmatched. In DNA, the CDR3 is TGCAGCGTCGGACAGGGGAGAGGAAACACCATATATTTT. Translation: CSVGQGRGNTIYF.

This chain uses TRBV14 with TRBJ1-2, with D possibly TRBD1 on 5 matching bases. The CDR3 runs 14 residues. Per the germline V gene, CDR1 is SGHDN and CDR2 is FVKESK. V lost 0 bases, J lost 8 bases, and 13 bases lay in between. This chain's CDR3 is CASSQEEGFGGYTF. Written as DNA, the CDR3 is TGTGCCAGCAGCCAAGAGGAGGGGTTCGGGGGCTACACCTTC.

The CDR3 region has the DNA TGTGCCAGCAGCTCACCCTCCGGGACAGGGGGCCTGAACACTGAAGCTTTCTTT. As protein: CASSSPSGTGGLNTEAFF. V and J are TRBV7-9 and TRBJ1-1; 12 bases line up with TRBD1. With 4 bases clipped from V and 0 bases from J, the junction kept 9 bases outside the gene matches. The V gene's germline CDR1 is SEHNR and CDR2 FQNEAQ (reference sequence). CDR3 size: 18 residues.

This clone has a handful of counts. The gene calls are TRBV30 and TRBJ2-1; 8 bases line up with TRBD2. This CDR3 has 13 residues. The ends lost 0 bases at V and 7 bases at J; junction bases unmatched: 2. The germline CDR1 and CDR2 sequences are GTSNPN and SVGIG (reference sequence). The CDR3 region is CAWSVAGENEQFF. CDR3 nucleotides: TGTGCCTGGAGTGTAGCGGGAGAGAATGAGCAGTTCTTC.

The J gene is TRBJ2-7, the V gene TRBV6-5; no clear D. Germline V gene data show CDR1 as MNHEY and CDR2 as SVGAGI. V was cut by 5 bases and J by 0 bases, with 14 bases left in between. The CDR3 contains 15 residues. CDR3 amino acids: CASSPLRELSYEQYF. The CDR3 DNA reads as TGTGCCAGCAGTCCCCTTAGAGAACTCTCCTACGAGCAGTACTTC.

The chain recombines TRBV18 with TRBJ1-2; no definite D call. V was clipped by 3 bases and J by 8 bases, with 16 bases between them. CDR3 size: 14 residues. Germline CDR1 is KGHSH and CDR2 is LQKENI. CDR3 loop: CASSPSRIEEGYTF. CDR3 in DNA: TGTGCCAGCTCACCTTCTAGGATAGAGGAGGGCTACACCTTC.

The CDR3 DNA follows: TGTGCCTGGACCAAGGGGGGGACCCTACTTAAAAAGACCCAGTACTTC. The encoded protein is CAWTKGGTLLKKTQYF. This chain connects TRBV30 to TRBJ2-5; the D gene is possibly TRBD2 (7 bases). The germline V and J ends were trimmed by 4 bases and 6 bases, with 24 bases remaining between them. The CDR3 contains 16 residues. In germline, CDR1 is GTSNPN, CDR2 SVGIG (reference sequence). The full variable domain, in which reference TRBV30 and TRBJ2-5 provide the parts outside the CDR3, is SQTIHQWPATLVQPVGSPLSLECTVEGTSNPNLYWYRQAAGRGLQLLFYSVGIGQISSEVPQNLSASRPQDRQFILSSKKLLLSDSGFYLCAWTKGGTLLKKTQYFGPGTRLLVL.

This chain connects TRBV30 to TRBJ2-5, with 11 bases that match TRBD2. The CDR3 length is 13 residues. V lost 3 bases to trimming and J lost 5 bases; unmatched junction nucleotides: 2. Germline assignment: CDR1 GTSNPN and CDR2 SVGIG (reference sequence). CDR3 sequence (DNA): TGTGCCTGGAGACTAGCGGGAGTGGAGACCCAGTACTTC. Encoded protein: CAWRLAGVETQYF.

This clone has only a few counts. This sequence joins TRBV19 and TRBJ1-4, with a weak D call TRBD1 (5 bases). Germline loops: CDR1 LNHDA, CDR2 SQIVND (reference sequence). Trimming took off 3 bases at V and 0 bases at J, with 8 bases between the two ends. The CDR3 is 15 residues long. The CDR3 DNA reads TGTGCCAGTAGTATCAGGGAGGCAACTAATGAAAAACTGTTTTTT. Amino acid sequence: CASSIREATNEKLFF.

About this clone: The same CDR3 arises from other DNA sequences in this sample as well. V usage is TRBV5-1 and J usage is TRBJ2-3, with D perhaps TRBD2 (6 bases). CDR1 is SGHRS, CDR2 YFSETQ, per germline. Deletions cut 0 bases from V and 1 base from J, with 12 bases between. This CDR3 is 16 amino acids long. The CDR3 region is CASSLGGTHGTDTQYF. CDR3 nucleotide sequence: TGCGCCAGCAGCTTGGGCGGGACCCATGGCACAGATACGCAGTATTTT.

V gene TRBV14 combines with J gene TRBJ2-5; 7 bases match TRBD1. The ends lost 4 bases at V and 2 bases at J; junction bases unmatched: 7. Germline values: CDR1 SGHDN, CDR2 FVKESK. This CDR3 has 15 amino acids. The CDR3 region is CASSRATGVQETQYF. The CDR3 DNA reads as TGTGCCAGCAGCCGCGCCACAGGGGTACAAGAGACCCAGTACTTC. The full variable domain, its missing parts supplied by reference TRBV14 and TRBJ2-5, is EAGVTQFPSHSVIEKGQTVTLRCDPISGHDNLYWYRRVMGKEIKFLLHFVKESKQDESGMPNNRFLAERTGGTYSTLKVQPAELEDSGVYFCASSRATGVQETQYFGPGTRLLVL.

The chain carries TRBV15 and TRBJ2-3; TRBD2 agrees at 7 bases. CDR3 length: 17 residues. V dropped 0 bases and J dropped 2; count of bases not matched to a gene: 8. Germline V lookup: CDR1 LNHNV, CDR2 YYDKDF (reference sequence). The CDR3 loop is CATSRDLRELLTDTQYF. CDR3 coding DNA: TGTGCCACCAGCAGAGATCTGCGGGAGTTACTCACAGATACGCAGTATTTT.

This clone has only one observation. The J gene is TRBJ2-5, the V gene TRBV5-5; 8 bases are a match to TRBD1. The CDR3 has 15 residues. The trim removed 4 bases at V and 4 bases at J, leaving 9 bases unmatched. The V gene's germline CDR1 is SGHKS and CDR2 YYEKEE (reference sequence). CDR3 sequence (DNA): TGTGCCAGCAGCCGCACTCCCACAGGGGGAGAGACCCAGTACTTC. It is translated as CASSRTPTGGETQYF.

CDR3 sequence: CASSWGAGPSNTEAFF. CDR3 bases: TGTGCCAGCAGCTGGGGAGCCGGGCCTTCGAACACTGAAGCTTTCTTT. The chain couples TRBV28 to TRBJ1-1; D unresolved. Trimming shortened V by 6 bases and J by 1 base, and 18 bases separated the two germline ends. The germline V gene encodes CDR1 MDHEN and CDR2 SYDVKM. This CDR3 has 16 amino acids.